A single sample gave rise to the 32 T cell receptor beta chains below, sequenced in a study of Graves' ophthalmopathy and Graves' hyperthyroidism. Investigators amplified TCR beta CDR3 regions from RNA transcripts. Scientists carried out first-round RT-PCR using HTBI primers and then a second-round multiplex PCR. TCRdb itself ran the multiplex PCR reads through MiXCR, one entry per CDR3 protein. The table lists about 400,000 distinct CDR3 sequences, 15% of them singletons. Sequencing was performed on peripheral blood. All receptors come from a woman younger than 35 with stable Graves' hyperthyroidism.

The table lists this clonotype with a few counts. The chain couples TRBV6-2 or TRBV6-3 to TRBJ2-5; unclear D gene. In germline, CDR1 is MNHEY, CDR2 SVGEGT. The V end was cut by 5 bases, the J end by 0 bases, with 4 bases between. The CDR3 runs 12 residues. The CDR3 DNA is TGTGCCAGCAGTAACGACCAAGAGACCCAGTACTTC. Its translation is CASSNDQETQYF.

This clonotype was counted at least ten times. The chain carries TRBV29-1 and TRBJ1-1; the match to TRBD1 covers 12 bases. CDR1 is SQVTM and CDR2 is ANQGSEA in the germline V gene. The CDR3 is made up of 13 amino acids. Trimming cost V 7 bases and J 10 bases; bases outside gene matches: 10. CDR3 nucleotide sequence: TGCAGCGCCGTAACCGGGACAGGGGGCCGAGCTTTCTTT. Protein product: CSAVTGTGGRAFF.

Notes on this clonotype: This may come from a read error, since a much larger clone is one base off. The chain combines TRBV27 with TRBJ1-5; the D gene is possibly TRBD1 (6 bases). CDR3 length: 17 amino acids. V lost 5 bases, J lost 0 bases, and 17 bases lay in between. The germline CDR1 and CDR2 sequences are MNHEY and SMNVEV (reference sequence). The CDR3 reads CASSGRGGSYSNQPQHF. CDR3 DNA sequence: TGTGCCAGCAGTGGTAGGGGGGGCAGTTATAGCAATCAGCCCCAGCATTTT.

This clonotype was seen many times. This chain joins TRBV11-2 and TRBJ2-7; D may be TRBD1 (6 bases). Looked up from germline, CDR1 is SGHAT and CDR2 is FQNNGV. The V gene lost 2 bases and the J gene lost 3 bases, with 17 bases spanning the gap. The length of the CDR3 is 16 residues. The DNA of the CDR3 is TGTGCCAGCAGCTTAATCGCGACAGGATGGAGCTACGAGCAGTACTTC. Its protein is CASSLIATGWSYEQYF. The variable domain in full, completed from reference TRBV11-2 and TRBJ2-7, reads EAGVAQSPRYKIIEKRQSVAFWCNPISGHATLYWYQQILGQGPKLLIQFQNNGVVDDSQLPKDRFSAERLKGVDSTLKIQPAKLEDSAVYLCASSLIATGWSYEQYFGPGTRLTVT.

This clonotype has a count of ten or more. The chain uses TRBV2 and TRBJ1-5, with 8 bases lining up with TRBD1. CDR3 length equals 18 residues. CDR1 SNHLY and CDR2 FYNNEI come from the germline V gene. V dropped 2 bases and J dropped 3; count of bases not matched to a gene: 12. CDR3 residues: CASSEMGTGPRPNQPQHF. For the CDR3, the DNA is TGTGCCAGCAGTGAAATGGGGACAGGCCCGAGGCCCAATCAGCCCCAGCATTTT.

This clonotype was seen more than once but under ten times. This rearrangement joins TRBV5-1 to TRBJ2-6, with D possibly TRBD1 on 5 matching bases. Germline-derived CDR1 and CDR2 are SGHRS and YFSETQ. The CDR3 covers 17 residues. The V gene lost 2 bases and the J gene lost 1 base, with 13 bases spanning the gap. CDR3: CASSFFGAGSGANVLTF. Here the CDR3 DNA reads TGCGCCAGCAGCTTTTTTGGGGCCGGGTCTGGGGCCAACGTCCTGACTTTC.

This clonotype was seen ten or more times. This chain uses TRBV7-9 with TRBJ1-1; TRBD1 agrees at 11 bases. The CDR3 totals 13 residues. CDR1 and CDR2 (germline): SEHNR, FQNEAQ (reference sequence). V was clipped by 4 bases and J by 9 bases; unmatched bases: 4. The chain's CDR3 is CASSSGTGGKAFF. The CDR3 region has the DNA TGTGCCAGCAGCTCCGGGACAGGGGGTAAAGCTTTCTTT.

The chain carries TRBV4-3 and TRBJ1-6, with TRBD1 matching 7 bases. In germline, CDR1 is LGHNA, CDR2 YSLEER. With V trimmed by 4 bases and J by 5 bases, 8 bases remained unmatched. The CDR3 has 16 residues. The CDR3 DNA follows: TGCGCCAGCAGCCTCCAGACAGGGCGGGATAATTCACCCCTCCACTTT. This sequence encodes CASSLQTGRDNSPLHF.

This clonotype was picked up many times. The J gene is TRBJ1-5, the V gene TRBV20-1; 8 nucleotides align to TRBD1. Germline CDR1 DFQATT, CDR2 SNEGSKA (reference sequence). The CDR3 runs to 15 residues. Trimming took 6 bases from V and 2 from J; bases not matched to a gene: 9. CDR3 amino acids: CSALQPTGGNQPQHF. CDR3 sequence (DNA): TGCAGTGCCTTACAACCGACAGGGGGCAATCAGCCCCAGCATTTT.

This clonotype has only a few counts. The chain recombines TRBV4-1 with TRBJ2-5, with a possible D match to TRBD2 (6 bases). Germline CDR1 and CDR2: MGHRA and YSYEKL. The CDR3 contains 17 residues. V was clipped by 0 bases and J by 7 bases, with 21 bases between them. CDR3 loop: CASSQEGVGTGRGTQYF. The CDR3 nucleotides read TGCGCCAGCAGCCAAGAAGGTGTCGGGACTGGTCGAGGGACCCAGTACTTC.

This clonotype has a count of ten or more. The chain carries TRBV20-1 and TRBJ2-5; TRBD2 aligns across 13 bases. CDR1 is DFQATT and CDR2 is SNEGSKA in the germline V gene (reference sequence). The CDR3 is 17 residues long. With V trimmed by 0 bases and J by 2 bases, 6 bases remained unmatched. DNA of the CDR3: TGCAGTGCTAGAGATCCTAGGACTAGCGGGGGACAAGAGACCCAGTACTTC. Residues: CSARDPRTSGGQETQYF.

The sample holds a few counts of this clonotype. V and J are TRBV28 and TRBJ1-5, with a weak D call TRBD1 (5 bases). The V end was cut by 8 bases, the J end by 6 bases, with 17 bases between. Per germline, CDR1 MDHEN and CDR2 SYDVKM. The CDR3 totals 14 residues. CDR3 nucleotides: TGTGCCAGCGCAGATCAGGGATCGAGTCAGCCCCAGCATTTT. This sequence encodes CASADQGSSQPQHF.

The sample holds many counts of this clonotype. V usage is TRBV12-3 or TRBV12-4 and J usage is TRBJ1-1; TRBD1 matches 7 bases. This CDR3 spans 12 amino acids. Trimming at V came to 7 bases and at J to 9 bases, leaving 8 bases not matched to a gene. The CDR3 here is CASTTPGGKAFF. CDR3 nucleotides: TGTGCCAGCACCACCCCAGGGGGGAAAGCTTTCTTT.

In its sample, this clonotype was seen many times. The chain is built from TRBV4-1 and TRBJ1-6; the match to TRBD1 covers 11 bases. The CDR3 is 16 amino acids. Looked up from germline, CDR1 is MGHRA and CDR2 is YSYEKL. V lost 4 bases, J lost 6 bases, and 5 bases stayed unmatched. CDR3 coding DNA: TGCGCCAGCAGCCTAAGAGGACAGGGGGCTAATTCACCCCTCCACTTT. It encodes CASSLRGQGANSPLHF.

This clonotype was observed at least ten times. The gene calls are TRBV7-8 and TRBJ2-5, with unresolved D. Germline V lookup: CDR1 SGHVS, CDR2 FQNEAQ. The V gene lost 3 bases and the J gene lost 0 bases, with 8 bases spanning the gap. The CDR3 is 14 amino acids. Here the CDR3 DNA reads TGTGCCAGCAGCTTCACAGATTACCAAGAGACCCAGTACTTC. Its translation is CASSFTDYQETQYF. The variable domain in full, completed from reference TRBV7-8 and TRBJ2-5, reads GAGVSQSPRYKVAKRGQDVALRCDPISGHVSLFWYQQALGQGPEFLTYFQNEAQLDKSGLPSDRFFAERPEGSVSTLKIQRTQQEDSAVYLCASSFTDYQETQYFGPGTRLLVL.

This clonotype was counted ten times or more. The rearrangement uses TRBV28 and TRBJ1-1, with 8 positions matching TRBD1. V trimming: 7 bases; J trimming: 1 base; junction bases outside the gene matches: 2. This CDR3 contains 13 residues. Germline CDR1 is MDHEN and CDR2 is SYDVKM. The CDR3 coding sequence is TGTGCCAGCAAGGGGACAGGGAACACTGAAGCTTTCTTT. It translates to CASKGTGNTEAFF.

This clonotype was recorded at least ten times. The rearrangement uses TRBV7-9 and TRBJ1-2; D is undetermined. CDR3 length: 13 residues. V lost 2 bases to trimming and J lost 4 bases, with 8 bases between them. Per the germline V gene, CDR1 is SEHNR and CDR2 is FQNEAQ (reference sequence). CDR3 amino acids: CASSLMGSYGYTF. CDR3 sequence (DNA): TGTGCCAGCAGCTTAATGGGCAGCTATGGCTACACCTTC.

This clonotype was recorded at least ten times. The chain joins TRBV11-3 to TRBJ1-1, with D possibly TRBD1 on 5 matching bases. CDR3 length equals 13 residues. The germline CDR1 and CDR2 sequences are SGHNT and YENEEA. V lost 10 bases, J lost 11 bases, and 23 bases lay in between. CDR3 sequence: CATAGGTGRRAFF. The CDR3 nucleotides read TGTGCCACCGCCGGGGGAACCGGGCGAAGGGCTTTCTTT.

In its sample, this clonotype was seen many times. The chain joins TRBV11-2 to TRBJ1-2; D gene ambiguous. The V gene lost 0 bases and the J gene lost 0 bases, with 11 bases spanning the gap. Germline V gene data show CDR1 as SGHAT and CDR2 as FQNNGV. This CDR3 has 16 residues. The CDR3 sequence is CASSLDDRKTNYGYTF. CDR3 DNA sequence: TGTGCCAGCAGCTTAGATGATCGGAAAACTAACTATGGCTACACCTTC.

This clonotype was seen repeatedly, ten times or more. The chain is built from TRBV20-1 and TRBJ1-2; TRBD1 agrees at 7 bases. Germline V gives CDR1 DFQATT, CDR2 SNEGSKA (reference sequence). Losses at the gene ends were 3 bases for V and 4 bases for J; bases not matched to a gene: 8. The CDR3 has 14 residues. CDR3 sequence reads: CSASSGGITYGYTF. CDR3 coding DNA: TGCAGTGCTAGCTCAGGGGGAATAACCTATGGCTACACCTTC.

Only a few counts were recorded for this clonotype. The V gene is TRBV4-1, the J gene TRBJ1-5; the match to TRBD1 covers 9 bases. Germline lookup yields CDR1 MGHRA and CDR2 YSYEKL. Trimming took 2 bases from V and 6 from J; bases not matched to a gene: 2. The CDR3 covers 14 residues. The CDR3 protein is CASSQTGGSQPQHF. In nucleotides, the CDR3 is TGCGCCAGCAGCCAAACAGGGGGCAGTCAGCCCCAGCATTTT.

This clonotype showed up many times. CDR3: CSASPPGGQGHEQYF. In DNA, the CDR3 is TGCAGTGCTAGTCCCCCTGGCGGACAGGGGCACGAGCAGTACTTC. V and J are TRBV20-1 and TRBJ2-7; TRBD1 matches at 9 bases. The CDR3 consists of 15 residues. CDR1 and CDR2 from the germline V gene are DFQATT and SNEGSKA (reference sequence). The V and J ends lost 3 bases and 5 bases, in that order; junction bases with no gene match: 11.

Ten or more counts support this clonotype. The chain carries TRBV10-3 and TRBJ2-7, with TRBD1 identical over 9 bases. The CDR3 has 15 residues. The germline V gene has CDR1 ENHRY and CDR2 SYGVKD. The ends lost 6 bases at V and 2 bases at J; junction bases unmatched: 8. CDR3 in amino acids: CAISSRTGATYEQYF. CDR3 coding DNA: TGTGCCATCAGCTCCCGGACAGGGGCAACCTACGAGCAGTACTTC.

This clonotype was seen at least ten times. The rearrangement uses TRBV15 and TRBJ1-2, with TRBD1 matching over 9 bases. The V segment lost 8 bases and the J segment 8 bases; nucleotides outside the gene matches: 6. Germline V lookup: CDR1 LNHNV, CDR2 YYDKDF (reference sequence). The CDR3 length is 12 residues. This CDR3 is CATEGTGPGYTF. DNA for the CDR3: TGTGCCACCGAAGGGACAGGGCCCGGCTACACCTTC.

This clonotype was counted many times. V and J are TRBV4-1 and TRBJ1-6; 7 bases align to TRBD1. The length of the CDR3 is 16 residues. Germline CDR1 reads MGHRA; CDR2 reads YSYEKL. Trimming cost V 1 base and J 9 bases; bases outside gene matches: 9. CDR3 bases: TGCGCCAGCAGCCAAGCCGCCCGGGACAGTGTTTCACCCCTCCACTTT. Translation: CASSQAARDSVSPLHF.

Details on this clonotype: A clone one base away is much larger, so this may be a read error. This chain links TRBV5-1 with TRBJ2-7; D call uncertain. This CDR3 has 14 residues. CDR1 and CDR2 from the germline V gene are SGHRS and YFSETQ. CDR3 bases: TGCGCCAGCAGCTTGACTGAAAGCTCCTACGAGCAGGACTTC. This encodes CASSLTESSYEQDF.

The V gene is TRBV12-3 or TRBV12-4, the J gene TRBJ2-7, with D possibly being TRBD2 (6 bases). This CDR3 has 14 residues. V was trimmed by 5 bases and J by 5 bases, leaving 16 bases between them. CDR3 DNA: TGTGCCAGCAGTCCGATCCGGGGGATGGACGAGCAGTACTTC. Protein: CASSPIRGMDEQYF.

The chain employs TRBV12-3 or TRBV12-4 and TRBJ1-5; D is unclear. The CDR3 runs to 16 residues. V shed 4 bases and J shed 2 bases, with 15 bases lying between them. CDR3: CASSSPAIGRNQPQHF. CDR3 DNA sequence: TGTGCCAGCAGTTCACCGGCGATCGGGCGCAATCAGCCCCAGCATTTT.

This clonotype was recorded many times. The rearrangement joins TRBV7-6 to TRBJ2-7; TRBD2 might be the D (6 bases). This CDR3 contains 13 residues. V lost 5 bases to trimming and J lost 5 bases, with 13 bases between them. CDR1 SGHVS and CDR2 FNYEAQ come from the germline V gene. The CDR3 nucleotides read TGTGCCAGCAGCCCCGGGCGGGGTAACGAGCAGTACTTC. It translates to CASSPGRGNEQYF.

This clonotype was seen only a few times. Germline is not matched at one junction end, which may reflect a read error. The CDR3 DNA reads as TGTACCAGCTCACCACCGGGACAGGGCGAGCAGTACTTC. Translated: CTSSPPGQGEQYF. V is TRBV18 and J is TRBJ2-7, with 9 bases aligning to TRBD1. In germline, CDR1 is KGHSH, CDR2 LQKENI. CDR3 size: 13 residues.

In its sample, this clonotype was seen a few times. The chain links TRBV4-1 to TRBJ1-1; TRBD1 is a possible D gene (5 bases). The CDR3 length is 16 residues. Between the trimmed V and J ends, which lost 0 bases and 5 bases, there was a span of 16 bases. Germline values: CDR1 MGHRA, CDR2 YSYEKL. The CDR3 is CASSQDWGRAGTEAFF. The CDR3, as DNA: TGCGCCAGCAGCCAAGATTGGGGCAGGGCGGGGACTGAAGCTTTCTTT.

V gene TRBV12-3 or TRBV12-4 combines with J gene TRBJ2-5; 9 positions agree with TRBD2. The CDR3 length is 14 residues. Trimming removed 8 bases from V and 5 bases from J; junction bases left unmatched: 9. The CDR3 sequence: CASGKLAGGETQYF. The CDR3 region has the DNA TGTGCCAGCGGGAAACTAGCGGGTGGGGAGACCCAGTACTTC.